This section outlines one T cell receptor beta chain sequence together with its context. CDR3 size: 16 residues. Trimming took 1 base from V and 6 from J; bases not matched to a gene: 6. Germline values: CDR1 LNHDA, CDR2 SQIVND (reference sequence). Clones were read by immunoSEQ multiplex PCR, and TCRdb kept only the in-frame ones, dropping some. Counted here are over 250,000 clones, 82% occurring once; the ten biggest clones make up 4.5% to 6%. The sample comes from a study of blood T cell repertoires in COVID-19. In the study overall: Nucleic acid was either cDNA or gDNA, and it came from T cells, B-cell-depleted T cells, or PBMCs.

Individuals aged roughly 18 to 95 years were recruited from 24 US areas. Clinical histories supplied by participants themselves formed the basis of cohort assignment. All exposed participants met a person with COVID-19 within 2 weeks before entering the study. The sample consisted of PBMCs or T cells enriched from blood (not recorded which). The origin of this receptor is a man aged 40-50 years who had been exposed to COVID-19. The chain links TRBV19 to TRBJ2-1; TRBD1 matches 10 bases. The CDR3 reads CASSIVPGTGANEQFF. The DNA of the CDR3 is TGTGCCAGTAGTATAGTCCCCGGGACAGGGGCCAATGAGCAGTTCTTC. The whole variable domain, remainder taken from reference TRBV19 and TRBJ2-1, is DGGITQSPKYLFRKEGQNVTLSCEQNLNHDAMYWYRQDPGQGLRLIYYSQIVNDFQKGDIAEGYSVSREKKESFPLTVTSAQKNPTAFYLCASSIVPGTGANEQFFGPGTRLTVL.